These 7 T cell receptor beta chains share one sample of origin, sequenced in a study of CD8+CD57+ T cells in acquired aplastic anemia. Only patients with CD8+CD57+ cell expansion on flow cytometry were chosen for sequencing. TCR beta VDJ combinations and CDR3 sequences were profiled from genomic DNA. Each CDR3 protein gets one entry after TCRdb re-called the reads with MiXCR. The table records more than 95,000 distinct CDR3 sequences, roughly 40% of them present only once. The specimen sequenced was sorted CD4+, CD8+, or CD8+CD57+ T cells (not recorded which) from PBMCs. The receptors stem from a human donor with aplastic anemia.

This clonotype turned up a few times. This sequence joins TRBV4-1 and TRBJ2-1; no clear D gene. Germline assignment: CDR1 MGHRA and CDR2 YSYEKL. Trimming left V 1 base short and J 10 bases short, with 11 bases between. The CDR3 contains 13 residues. In DNA, the CDR3 is TGCGCCAGCAGCCAAGTGGTGCCCGAAGAGCAGTTCTTC. Translated: CASSQVVPEEQFF.

This clonotype was seen at least ten times. The chain joins TRBV9 to TRBJ1-1; D gene uncertain. V shed 4 bases and J shed 0 bases, with 7 bases lying between them. The CDR3 extends over 13 amino acids. Germline V CDR1 and CDR2: SGDLS, YYNGEE. CDR3 sequence: CASSRAMNTEAFF. CDR3 DNA sequence: TGTGCCAGCAGCAGGGCCATGAACACTGAAGCTTTCTTT.

The V gene is TRBV11-2, the J gene TRBJ1-6; the D is unclear. Germline V gene data show CDR1 as SGHAT and CDR2 as FQNNGV. This CDR3 is built from 13 residues. V was clipped by 5 bases and J by 11 bases, with 13 bases between them. The CDR3 loop is CASSADRNPPLHF. CDR3 bases: TGTGCCAGCAGCGCCGATAGGAATCCACCCCTCCACTTT.

In this sample, this clonotype turned up a few times. The rearrangement uses TRBV28 and TRBJ1-6; unclear D gene. CDR3 length equals 14 residues. Germline V gene lookup returns CDR1 MDHEN and CDR2 SYDVKM. The V end lost 4 bases, the J end lost 14 bases, and 18 bases lay between the germline ends. CDR3 in amino acids: CASSSPPGVQSLHF. The CDR3 nucleotides read TGTGCCAGCAGTTCCCCCCCGGGCGTTCAATCCCTCCACTTT.

The chain uses TRBV12-3 or TRBV12-4 and TRBJ1-5; D perhaps matches TRBD1 (5 bases). V was cut by 3 bases and J by 6 bases, with 12 bases left in between. This CDR3 has 14 residues. The CDR3 bases are TGTGCCAGCAGTTTTGGAGGGGCTAGTCAGCCCCAGCATTTT. This sequence encodes CASSFGGASQPQHF.

This clonotype was picked up many times. The J gene is TRBJ2-3, the V gene TRBV4-3; possible D gene TRBD2, 5 bases. The germline CDR1 and CDR2 sequences are LGHNA and YSLEER. Trimming removed 4 bases at V and 4 bases at J, with 12 bases between. This CDR3 comprises 14 residues. This chain's CDR3 is CASSPWTESDTQYF. For the CDR3, the DNA is TGCGCCAGCAGCCCCTGGACTGAATCAGATACGCAGTATTTT.

This clonotype was observed many times. The CDR3 DNA sequence: TGTGCCAGCAGTTACTCGCTAACGGGGGGGTGGGCAGATACGCAGTATTTT. Translating gives CASSYSLTGGWADTQYF. The chain has TRBV6-2 or TRBV6-3 and TRBJ2-3, with 8 bases that match TRBD2. V was clipped by 0 bases and J by 4 bases; unmatched bases: 9. Germline loops: CDR1 MNHEY, CDR2 SVGEGT. The CDR3 totals 17 residues.